Below are 4 T cell receptor beta chains sequenced from a single sample in a study of OX40 agonist ivuxolimab in advanced cancers. Using immunoSEQ multiplex PCR, the repertoire was profiled, and TCRdb retains in-frame clones only, with some absent. The sample contains 30,000 to 35,000 clones, around nine tenths of which appear only once. This sample comprised CD4+ or CD8+ T cells sorted from blood, obtained in a trial of the OX40 agonist ivuxolimab. The receptors come from an adult with an advanced solid tumor such as melanoma, head and neck, liver or kidney cancer.

V is TRBV4-1 and J is TRBJ2-1; 7 bases line up with TRBD2. J was trimmed by 5 bases and V by 4 bases; bases with no gene match: 8. There are 15 residues in the CDR3. The germline CDR1 and CDR2 sequences are MGHRA and YSYEKL. CDR3 protein: CASSPGLLENNEQFF. Here the CDR3 DNA reads TGCGCCAGCAGCCCGGGACTATTGGAGAACAATGAGCAGTTCTTC.

The chain combines TRBV6-5 with TRBJ2-7, with D uncertain. Looked up from germline, CDR1 is MNHEY and CDR2 is SVGAGI. Trimming pared 0 bases from V and 1 base from J, leaving 1 base between. CDR3 size: 12 residues. The CDR3 DNA is TGTGCCAGCAGTTACTCGTCCTACGAGCAGTACTTC. Residues: CASSYSSYEQYF.

V and J are TRBV27 and TRBJ1-6; 10 positions match TRBD1. The trim removed 5 bases at V and 7 bases at J, leaving 5 bases unmatched. The CDR3 consists of 15 residues. Germline assignment: CDR1 MNHEY and CDR2 SMNVEV (reference sequence). The CDR3 spells CASSPTGGLNSPLHF. In DNA form, the CDR3 reads TGTGCCAGCAGTCCGACAGGGGGCCTGAATTCACCCCTCCACTTT.

The chain has TRBV23-1 and TRBJ2-4; D is ambiguous. TRBV23-1 is sorted into the ORF group, with uncertain function. V was shortened by 4 bases and J by 7 bases, with 5 bases between the two germline ends. The CDR3 totals 11 residues. The CDR3 here is CASSPPNIQYF. DNA for the CDR3: TGCGCCAGCAGTCCGCCGAACATTCAGTACTTC.